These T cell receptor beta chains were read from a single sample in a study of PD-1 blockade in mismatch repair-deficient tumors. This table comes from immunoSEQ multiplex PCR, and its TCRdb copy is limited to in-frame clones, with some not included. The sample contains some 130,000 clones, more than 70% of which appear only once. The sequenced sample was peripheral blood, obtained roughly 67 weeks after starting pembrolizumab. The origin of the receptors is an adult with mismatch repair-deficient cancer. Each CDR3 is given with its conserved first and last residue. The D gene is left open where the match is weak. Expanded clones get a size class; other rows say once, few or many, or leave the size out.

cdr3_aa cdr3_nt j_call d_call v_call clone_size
CATSRDSSGSVADTQYF TGTGCCACCAGCAGAGACTCTAGCGGGAGTGTGGCAGATACGCAGTATTTT TRBJ2-3 TRBD2 TRBV15 once
CASSRSSGTDEKLFF TGTGCCAGCAGTAGGTCGTCAGGGACGGATGAAAAACTGTTTTTT TRBJ1-4 - TRBV2 -
CSVEDRGGNEQFF TGCAGCGTTGAAGACAGGGGGGGCAATGAGCAGTTCTTC TRBJ2-1 - TRBV29-1 -
CASSFGGDRSLYGYTF TGTGCCAGCAGCTTTGGAGGGGACAGATCCCTCTATGGCTACACCTTC TRBJ1-2 TRBD1 TRBV7-9 -
CASSYRGAYEQYF TGTGCCAGCAGCTACAGGGGAGCGTACGAGCAGTACTTC TRBJ2-7 TRBD1 TRBV5-4 once
CASIVQGGSNQPQHF TGTGCCAGCATCGTACAGGGAGGAAGCAATCAGCCCCAGCATTTT TRBJ1-5 - TRBV28 -
CASSQEREGLNEQYF TGTGCCAGCAGCCAAGAGCGGGAGGGCCTCAACGAGCAGTACTTC TRBJ2-7 TRBD2 TRBV14 once
CASSQVDILAYNEQFF TGCGCCAGCAGCCAAGTGGATATCCTCGCTTACAATGAGCAGTTCTTC TRBJ2-1 - TRBV4-1 -
CAWEGRAGGYTF TGTGCCTGGGAGGGTCGCGCGGGTGGCTACACCTTC TRBJ1-2 - TRBV30 few
CASQNQGRGTAERSNQPQHF TGTGCCAGCCAGAACCAAGGGCGGGGCACAGCGGAACGTAGCAATCAGCCCCAGCATTTT TRBJ1-5 - TRBV27 -
CASSSGNTEAFF TGTGCCAGCAGCTCCGGGAACACTGAAGCTTTCTTT TRBJ1-1 - TRBV13 -
CASSESRGGIRGQPQHF TGCGCCAGCAGTGAGTCGCGGGGGGGAATTAGAGGACAGCCCCAGCATTTT TRBJ1-5 - TRBV10-1 -
CASSQGETSYEQYF TGCGCCAGCAGCCAAGGAGAAACATCCTACGAGCAGTACTTC TRBJ2-7 - TRBV4-1 -
CATNRAGAGNTIYF TGTGCCACCAATAGGGCGGGGGCTGGAAACACCATATATTTT TRBJ1-3 - TRBV2 -
CASSYNSGSGTGELFF TGTGCCAGCAGCTATAATAGCGGGAGCGGCACCGGGGAGCTGTTTTTT TRBJ2-2 TRBD2 TRBV27 -
CASSEETRDEQYF TGTGCCAGCAGCGAAGAGACGCGGGATGAGCAGTACTTC TRBJ2-7 - TRBV13 -
CASSLDLSGYNEQFF TGCGCCAGCAGCTTGGATCTTAGCGGCTACAATGAGCAGTTCTTC TRBJ2-1 - TRBV5-1 once
CSAETGAGNTIYF TGCAGCGCTGAGACAGGAGCTGGAAACACCATATATTTT TRBJ1-3 - TRBV29-1 -
CASSLVTRSSYEQYF TGCGCCAGCAGCTTGGTAACGCGAAGCTCCTACGAGCAGTACTTC TRBJ2-7 - TRBV5-1 -
CASSPGEGVDEQYF TGTGCCAGCAGTCCAGGGGAGGGGGTCGACGAGCAGTACTTC TRBJ2-7 - TRBV6-6 -
CASSLTGGDGEKLFF TGTGCCAGCAGCCTTACAGGGGGCGACGGTGAAAAACTGTTTTTT TRBJ1-4 TRBD1 TRBV11-2 -
CASPRARGPLGEQYF TGTGCCAGTCCGCGCGCGAGAGGGCCTCTAGGCGAGCAGTACTTC TRBJ2-7 - TRBV5-8 -
CASSVGVSGTYEQYF TGTGCCAGCAGCGTAGGGGTTAGCGGGACCTACGAGCAGTACTTC TRBJ2-7 TRBD2 TRBV9 -
CASSEIRAVSGNTIYF TGTGCCAGCAGCGAGATCAGGGCCGTCTCTGGAAACACCATATATTTT TRBJ1-3 - TRBV7-9 -
CASANWVNEGETQYF TGTGCGTCCGCCAATTGGGTCAATGAGGGAGAGACCCAGTACTTC TRBJ2-5 - TRBV28 -
CASSKVGRKHTDTQYF TGTGCCAGCAGCAAAGTGGGGCGGAAACACACAGATACGCAGTATTTT TRBJ2-3 - TRBV21-1 -
CASSLAQGNYEQYF TGCGCCAGCAGCTTGGCCCAGGGCAACTACGAGCAGTACTTC TRBJ2-7 - TRBV5-1 once
CASRSGANVLTF TGTGCCAGCAGATCTGGGGCCAACGTCCTGACTTTC TRBJ2-6 - TRBV27 -
CASSKGLAGETQYF TGTGCCAGTAGCAAAGGACTAGCGGGAGAGACCCAGTACTTC TRBJ2-5 TRBD2 TRBV19 -
CASSQDLQGNEKLFF TGCGCCAGCAGCCAAGATCTCCAGGGGAATGAAAAACTGTTTTTT TRBJ1-4 - TRBV4-3 -
CASGPIGGNYGYTF TGTGCCAGCGGACCTATAGGGGGTAACTATGGCTACACCTTC TRBJ1-2 - TRBV5-6 -
CASSAGLAGGTDTQYF TGTGCCAGCAGCGCGGGACTAGCGGGGGGCACAGATACGCAGTATTTT TRBJ2-3 TRBD2 TRBV2 -
CASSVGTGADEQYF TGTGCCAGCAGCGTGGGGACAGGGGCAGACGAGCAGTACTTC TRBJ2-7 TRBD1 TRBV9 -
CASSIRQGALYNEKLFF TGTGCCAGTAGTATTCGGCAAGGAGCCCTATACAATGAAAAACTGTTTTTT TRBJ1-4 - TRBV19 -
CASSLWGVPEQYF TGTGCCAGCAGCTTGTGGGGGGTCCCCGAGCAGTACTTC TRBJ2-7 - TRBV5-6 -
CSVVGPDLEETQYF TGCAGCGTTGTAGGCCCAGACCTTGAAGAGACCCAGTACTTC TRBJ2-5 - TRBV29-1 -
CASATGNQPQHF TGTGCCAGCGCGACAGGGAATCAGCCCCAGCATTTT TRBJ1-5 TRBD1 TRBV2 -
CASSARGTSITGEQYF TGTGCCAGTAGTGCGAGGGGGACTAGCATCACGGGGGAGCAGTACTTC TRBJ2-7 TRBD2 TRBV19 -
CATSRDREQGAGELFF TGTGCCACCAGCAGAGATCGCGAACAGGGCGCCGGGGAGCTGTTTTTT TRBJ2-2 - TRBV15 -
CASSGVVDTQYF TGTGCCAGCAGCGGAGTGGTCGATACGCAGTATTTT TRBJ2-3 - TRBV11-2 -
CASSPLPGLAKNEQYF TGTGCCAGCTCACCGCTCCCGGGACTAGCGAAGAACGAGCAGTACTTC TRBJ2-7 TRBD2 TRBV18 -
CAWSVPLADTQYF TGTGCCTGGAGTGTACCCCTCGCAGATACGCAGTATTTT TRBJ2-3 - TRBV30 once
CASSLKVGGGTGELFF TGTGCCAGCAGCTTAAAAGTGGGAGGAGGGACCGGGGAGCTGTTTTTT TRBJ2-2 - TRBV7-2 -
CASSSNEQYF TGTGCCAGCAGTTCGAACGAGCAGTACTTC TRBJ2-7 - TRBV28 -
CASSQVLRSTDTQYF TGCGCCAGCAGCCAAGTGTTGCGGAGCACAGATACGCAGTATTTT TRBJ2-3 - TRBV4-1 -
CASSEGQGVHTEAFF TGCGCCAGCAGTGAGGGACAGGGCGTGCACACTGAAGCTTTCTTT TRBJ1-1 TRBD1 TRBV10-2 -
CASSFTSGTGEQFF TGCGCCAGCAGTTTCACTAGCGGGACGGGTGAGCAGTTCTTC TRBJ2-1 TRBD2 TRBV4-1 -
CASSPTGDAYEQYF TGTGCCAGCAGCCCGACAGGGGACGCCTACGAGCAGTACTTC TRBJ2-7 TRBD1 TRBV28 few
CASSPGQGGTQYF TGTGCCAGCAGTCCTGGACAGGGGGGGACCCAGTACTTC TRBJ2-5 TRBD1 TRBV6-5 -
CASSQQGGNTIYF TGCGCCAGCAGTCAACAGGGAGGAAACACCATATATTTT TRBJ1-3 - TRBV23-1 -
CSGEHQETQYF TGCAGTGGAGAGCACCAAGAGACCCAGTACTTC TRBJ2-5 - TRBV20-1 -
CASSQGTSGRAYNEQFF TGCGCCAGCAGCCAAGGGACTAGCGGGAGGGCCTACAATGAGCAGTTCTTC TRBJ2-1 TRBD2 TRBV4-1 -
CASILWTSGRTQETQYF TGTGCCAGCATCCTCTGGACTAGCGGGAGGACTCAAGAGACCCAGTACTTC TRBJ2-5 TRBD2 TRBV27 -
CSAYIETQYF TGCAGCGCTTACATAGAGACCCAGTACTTC TRBJ2-5 - TRBV29-1 -
CASSIGGVHSSEQYF TGTGCCAGTAGTATAGGGGGGGTACATTCCTCCGAGCAGTACTTC TRBJ2-7 - TRBV19 few
CASSLAEDNEQFF TGTGCCAGCAGCTTAGCCGAAGATAATGAGCAGTTCTTC TRBJ2-1 - TRBV7-6 few
CASSLEGTSTDTQYF TGCGCCAGCAGCTTGGAGGGGACTAGCACAGATACGCAGTATTTT TRBJ2-3 - TRBV5-1 -
CASSYWDREAYGYTF TGTGCCAGCAGTTACTGGGACAGGGAAGCGTATGGCTACACCTTC TRBJ1-2 TRBD1 TRBV6-6 -